A single sample gave rise to the 3 T cell receptor beta chains below, sequenced in a study of blood T cell repertoires in COVID-19. Repertoires were generated with immunoSEQ multiplex PCR, while TCRdb's copy carries only in-frame clones and drops some. The sample shows under 100,000 clones, roughly 86% of them seen only once. Sequencing was carried out using peripheral blood. These receptor sequences come from a man in his forties or fifties with acute or convalescent COVID-19.

The V gene is TRBV6-2 or TRBV6-3, the J gene TRBJ2-1; D possibly corresponds to TRBD2 (5 bases). Germline V gene sequence: CDR1 MNHEY, CDR2 SVGEGT. The CDR3 length is 13 residues. V lost 4 bases and J lost 8, with 12 bases in between. The CDR3 DNA sequence: TGTGCCAGCAGTTTAGCGCCCTTGCATGAGCAGTTCTTC. Translating it yields CASSLAPLHEQFF.

J is TRBJ1-6 and V is TRBV5-8; the D is unclear. Trimming left V 0 bases short and J 10 bases short, with 8 bases between. The germline V gene encodes CDR1 SGHTS and CDR2 YDEGEE. The CDR3 consists of 13 residues. The CDR3 region has the DNA TGTGCCAGCAGCTTGGCCGGGAACTCACCCCTCCACTTT. This encodes CASSLAGNSPLHF.

This sequence joins TRBV12-3 or TRBV12-4 and TRBJ1-5; 7 bases match TRBD1. Trimming removed 5 bases from V and 7 bases from J; junction bases left unmatched: 5. The CDR3 is 13 residues long. The CDR3 DNA reads as TGTGCCAGCAGTGACAGGGCGGGACAGCCCCAGCATTTT. Protein product: CASSDRAGQPQHF.